The subject of this entry is one T cell receptor beta chain. The antigen is not known. The PCR ran on 60 Vbeta and 13 Jbeta primers. Libraries were prepared by immunoSEQ multiplex PCR; TCRdb keeps only in-frame clonotypes and omits some of them. Among tens of thousands of clones listed, over 60% were seen once. This specimen comes from a study of cytomegalovirus exposure and HLA in healthy donors. Study-wide findings and caveats: Altogether, some 170 TCR beta chains were recorded as cytomegalovirus-associated. An analysis done earlier found most TCR beta V segments productive about 90% or about 30% of the time. The number of N-insertions in an Asian-associated ancestry cluster was reportedly below the 666-donor mean in a later analysis. Per a later analysis, HLA-associated TCR beta chains showed more clonal expansion than other, equally common TCR beta chains.

The CDR3 is 14 residues long. Trimming shortened V by 7 bases and J by 2 bases, and 14 bases separated the two germline ends. Looked up from germline, CDR1 is MNHEY and CDR2 is SVGAGI. The receptor comes from a man aged 25-45 years in good health and CMV-seronegative. The chain employs TRBV6-5 and TRBJ1-2; D not resolved. The sample consisted of PBMCs. CDR3 residues: CASTQLGRNYGYTF. The CDR3 DNA reads TGTGCCAGCACCCAACTCGGGAGAAACTATGGCTACACCTTC.